These T cell receptor beta chains were read from a single sample in a study of blood T cell repertoires in COVID-19. Clones were read by immunoSEQ multiplex PCR, and TCRdb kept only the in-frame ones, dropping some. The sample lists about 190,000 clones; roughly four fifths were seen once. Sequencing was performed on peripheral blood. These receptors were obtained from a woman aged 70-85 years with active or convalescent COVID-19. Both conserved end residues are part of each CDR3. D genes are given only for firm matches. Clone size appears in some rows only: once, few, many, or a class for an expanded clone.

cdr3_nt	cdr3_aa	v_call	clone_size	d_call	j_call
TGTGCCAGCAGTTTATATGTTTGGCGGGGAGCGGCTAGCGGGTCGGAGAGCTCCTACAATGAGCAGTTCTTC	CASSLYVWRGAASGSESSYNEQFF	TRBV27	NA	TRBD2	TRBJ2-1
TGCAGCGTTGACAGGGGCCGCACCGGGGAGCTGTTTTTT	CSVDRGRTGELFF	TRBV29-1	NA	NA	TRBJ2-2
TGTGCCTGGAGTGTTGCAGGTTCCAACAATCAGCCCCAGCATTTT	CAWSVAGSNNQPQHF	TRBV30	NA	NA	TRBJ1-5
TGTGCCAGCACCAGGGAAGGGCCCGGGGAGCTGTTTTTT	CASTREGPGELFF	TRBV2	NA	NA	TRBJ2-2
TGTGCCAGCAGTGATAGCGGGAGAGTAGATACGCAGTATTTT	CASSDSGRVDTQYF	TRBV6-1	NA	TRBD2	TRBJ2-3
TGTGCCAGCAGTATGGGGCCCCAAGCTTTCTTT	CASSMGPQAFF	TRBV2	NA	NA	TRBJ1-1
TGTGCCAGCAGACCGACTAGCGGAGCTTGGGGGCAGTACTTC	CASRPTSGAWGQYF	TRBV6-5	once	TRBD2	TRBJ2-7
TGTGCCAGCAGCCAAACGGCTAGTCGGTCCTACAATGAGCAGTTCTTC	CASSQTASRSYNEQFF	TRBV7-3	NA	NA	TRBJ2-1
TGTGCCAGCAGTTTGGGGGGGCACACGGATACGCAGTATTTT	CASSLGGHTDTQYF	TRBV28	NA	NA	TRBJ2-3
TGTGCCAGCAGCCTCGGACAGGGGGGACCTGAAGCTTTCTTT	CASSLGQGGPEAFF	TRBV7-8	NA	TRBD1	TRBJ1-1
TGTGCCAGCAGCTTGAAGGGGATGTCCTACGAGCAGTACTTC	CASSLKGMSYEQYF	TRBV7-9	once	NA	TRBJ2-7
TGTGCCAGCAGCTTAGTGGAAGCAGGGGGATACTACGAGCAGTACTTC	CASSLVEAGGYYEQYF	TRBV7-6	NA	TRBD1	TRBJ2-7
TGTGCCAGCAGCTTAGATCGTCATACAATCTACGAGCAGTACTTC	CASSLDRHTIYEQYF	TRBV11-2	NA	NA	TRBJ2-7
TGTGCCAGCAGCCCTTTCAGGGGTATCTCCACCGGGGAGCTGTTTTTT	CASSPFRGISTGELFF	TRBV14	NA	NA	TRBJ2-2
TGTGCCAGCAGCGTCGACAGGGGCCCCTCAGATACGCAGTATTTT	CASSVDRGPSDTQYF	TRBV11-1	NA	TRBD1	TRBJ2-3
TGTGCCAGCAGCTTAGCGGACAGGGGACCTGGAAACACCATATATTTT	CASSLADRGPGNTIYF	TRBV7-6	NA	TRBD1	TRBJ1-3
TGTGCCAGTAGTATAGTGGCAGTACGTAATGAAAAACTGTTTTTT	CASSIVAVRNEKLFF	TRBV19	NA	NA	TRBJ1-4
TGTGCCAGCAGTGAACAGGGTGGACTAGCCACAGATACGCAGTATTTT	CASSEQGGLATDTQYF	TRBV2	NA	TRBD2	TRBJ2-3
TGTGCCAGCAGCTCTAAGACAGGGTTAGGCAAAGCTTTCTTT	CASSSKTGLGKAFF	TRBV7-9	NA	TRBD1	TRBJ1-1
TGTGCCAGCAGCATAAATTCCCAGACTGGGGGCTGGGGCACTGAAGCTTTCTTT	CASSINSQTGGWGTEAFF	TRBV11-2	NA	NA	TRBJ1-1
TGTGCCAGCAGTTTGGCGAGGGAAACTGAAGCTTTCTTT	CASSLARETEAFF	TRBV12-3/TRBV12-4	NA	NA	TRBJ1-1
TGTGCCAGCCGTTCGTTTGGCTACACCTTC	CASRSFGYTF	TRBV6-5	NA	NA	TRBJ1-2
TGTGCCAGCTCGCTCCGGGACAGGGGGCTAGCCCCCCAAGAGACCCAGTACTTC	CASSLRDRGLAPQETQYF	TRBV18	NA	TRBD1	TRBJ2-5
TGCGCCAGCACCCTGTCCGGGATTGGAGAGCAGTACTTC	CASTLSGIGEQYF	TRBV5-1	NA	NA	TRBJ2-7
TGTGCCAGCAGCCGACTAGCGTACAATGAGCAGTTCTTC	CASSRLAYNEQFF	TRBV3-1/TRBV3-2	NA	TRBD2	TRBJ2-1
TGTGCCAGCAGCGCCGGGACAGGGGATAGCTATGGCTACACCTTC	CASSAGTGDSYGYTF	TRBV5-5	once	TRBD1	TRBJ1-2
TGTGCCAGCAGTGAAGACAGGGATCAATATGGCTACACCTTC	CASSEDRDQYGYTF	TRBV2	NA	NA	TRBJ1-2
TGCGCCAGCAGCTTGTTAGGGGGCCTCTACAATGAGCAGTTCTTC	CASSLLGGLYNEQFF	TRBV5-1	NA	TRBD1	TRBJ2-1
TGCGCCAGCAGCTACCGGACAGACAACTATGGCTACACCTTC	CASSYRTDNYGYTF	TRBV4-1	NA	NA	TRBJ1-2
TGTGCCAGCAGCTTTTCCCAGGACAGGGTTGTGACTGAAGCTTTCTTT	CASSFSQDRVVTEAFF	TRBV7-8	NA	TRBD1	TRBJ1-1
TGTGCCAGCAGTGAAGGGGAGCTAGCGGGCCGGCTACTAGCCAAAAACATTCAGTACTTC	CASSEGELAGRLLAKNIQYF	TRBV2	NA	TRBD2	TRBJ2-4
TGTGCCAGCAGCTTGGTCCTAGCGGGAGCCGAGCAGTACTTC	CASSLVLAGAEQYF	TRBV5-5	NA	TRBD2	TRBJ2-7
TGTGCCAGCAGTGAGGGACTAGCGGGAGGGCCCGATGAGCAGTTCTTC	CASSEGLAGGPDEQFF	TRBV6-1	NA	TRBD2	TRBJ2-1
TGTGCCAGCAGCTTGGGGGGGCTCGGGTACGAGCAGTACTTC	CASSLGGLGYEQYF	TRBV5-4	NA	NA	TRBJ2-7
TGTGCCAGCAGCGTGGGGCCTTGGGAGCTGTTTTTT	CASSVGPWELFF	TRBV9	NA	NA	TRBJ2-2
TGCGCCAGCAGCCCCCGACAGGGTTTGGCTTCCTCTGGGGCCAACGTCCTGACTTTC	CASSPRQGLASSGANVLTF	TRBV5-1	NA	TRBD1	TRBJ2-6
TGTGCCAGCAGCTTAGTGGGTAGCGGCCCCTACAATGAGCAGTTCTTC	CASSLVGSGPYNEQFF	TRBV7-6	NA	NA	TRBJ2-1
TGTGCCAGCAGCCAGCTGCCTGGACAGCCTACTAACTATGGCTACACCTTC	CASSQLPGQPTNYGYTF	TRBV3-1/TRBV3-2	once	NA	TRBJ1-2
TGTGCCAGTAGTACGCAAACCGGGACAGGGGTAGACAATGAGCAGTTCTTC	CASSTQTGTGVDNEQFF	TRBV19	NA	TRBD1	TRBJ2-1
TGTGCCAGCAGCTTGGCCGCGGGGAGCACAGATACGCAGTATTTT	CASSLAAGSTDTQYF	TRBV5-4	NA	NA	TRBJ2-3
TGTGCCAGCACCCCGCGGCTAGCGGGGACCGGGGAGCTGTTTTTT	CASTPRLAGTGELFF	TRBV9	NA	TRBD2	TRBJ2-2
TGTGCCAGCAGCCAGAGGGACTCCACCGGGGAGCTGTTTTTT	CASSQRDSTGELFF	TRBV2	NA	NA	TRBJ2-2
TGTGCCAGCAGCTCCGCCCGTAATAGGAACACTGAAGCTTTCTTT	CASSSARNRNTEAFF	TRBV7-9	once	NA	TRBJ1-1
TGTGCCAGCAGCAGAGACAGTGGGGGGTATGGCAATCAGCCCCAGCATTTT	CASSRDSGGYGNQPQHF	TRBV21-1	few	NA	TRBJ1-5
TGTGCCAGCAGCCAAGAGGGACAGTACACTGAAGCTTTCTTT	CASSQEGQYTEAFF	TRBV3-1/TRBV3-2	NA	TRBD1	TRBJ1-1
TGCGCCAGCAGCTTGGATGGCAGGGGGCGGGAGACCCAGTACTTC	CASSLDGRGRETQYF	TRBV5-1	NA	TRBD1	TRBJ2-5
TGTGCCAGCAGTCCGACCGGACAGATGGCCAAAAACATTCAGTACTTC	CASSPTGQMAKNIQYF	TRBV28	NA	NA	TRBJ2-4
TGTGCCAGTAAACTCGTAGCGGGAGGGCCGGTCGGCATTCAGTACTTC	CASKLVAGGPVGIQYF	TRBV19	once	TRBD2	TRBJ2-4
TGTGCCAGTAGTACCGGTGGTACGCAGTATTTT	CASSTGGTQYF	TRBV19	NA	NA	TRBJ2-3
TGTGCCAGTAGTATAAGGCCTAGCGATTCCTACGAGCAGTACTTC	CASSIRPSDSYEQYF	TRBV19	NA	NA	TRBJ2-7
TGTGCCAGCAGCTTAGGGACTGCTGCGAACACCGGGGAGCTGTTTTTT	CASSLGTAANTGELFF	TRBV7-2	NA	NA	TRBJ2-2